This TCR beta chain was found in a study of T cell responses to AZD1222 COVID-19 vaccine. Measured with immunoSEQ multiplex PCR; TCRdb has only the in-frame clones, and not every one. The sample consists of 150,000 or so clones, around 90% of them appearing once. Germline CDR1 and CDR2: ENHRY and SYGVKD. V dropped 0 bases and J dropped 2 bases, with 20 bases sitting between them. This CDR3 comprises 18 residues. This rearrangement joins TRBV10-3 to TRBJ2-7, with D possibly called TRBD1 or TRBD2 (5 bases each). The source material was peripheral blood, sampled on day 0 of AZD1222 vaccination. The TCR sequence derives from an adult in good health. DNA of the CDR3: TGTGCCATCAGTGAGTCTGAGGGGAAGGGTGCGATCCCCTACGAGCAGTACTTC. Its translation: CAISESEGKGAIPYEQYF.